A single sample gave rise to the 32 T cell receptor beta chains below, sequenced in a study of T cell clonotyping in hematopoietic cell transplantation. Generated by immunoSEQ multiplex PCR, the TCRdb table keeps only in-frame clones and is missing some. This sample has over 25,000 clones, with 80% to 95% found just once. The specimen was PBMCs, collected 100 days after allogeneic stem cell transplant. These receptors all stem from a female patient between 50 and 59 years old who had an allogeneic stem cell transplant from a related donor, so the T cells may come from the graft donor. Some clones in this sample may be carry-over from other donors' samples.

V usage is TRBV27 and J usage is TRBJ2-3; D is possibly TRBD1 (5 bases). Germline CDR1 MNHEY, CDR2 SMNVEV (reference sequence). This CDR3 is built from 17 residues. Trimming pared 4 bases from V and 2 bases from J, leaving 19 bases between. CDR3 in amino acids: CASSSARQTPFTDTQYF. The CDR3 region has the DNA TGTGCCAGCAGTTCAGCCCGACAGACCCCTTTCACAGATACGCAGTATTTT.

The chain joins TRBV5-6 to TRBJ2-5, with 8 positions matching TRBD1. The trim removed 4 bases at V and 4 bases at J, leaving 9 bases unmatched. The CDR3 runs 15 residues. The germline V gene encodes CDR1 SGHDT and CDR2 YYEEEE. DNA for the CDR3: TGTGCCAGCAGCCTACGGACAGGGTGGGGAGAGACCCAGTACTTC. Its protein product is CASSLRTGWGETQYF.

V and J are TRBV6-4 and TRBJ1-2, with D hard to call. V was pared by 4 bases and J by 5 bases, with 17 bases between. Germline CDR1 reads MRHNA; CDR2 reads SNTAGT. The CDR3 is 15 residues long. The DNA for the CDR3 is TGTGCCAGCAGTGTCTCCACCACCCCTAGATATGGCTACACCTTC. Protein product: CASSVSTTPRYGYTF.

The chain uses TRBV7-8 and TRBJ2-2, with 7 bases lining up with TRBD1. The CDR3 has 13 amino acids. V gave up 7 bases and J gave up 7 bases; unmatched junction bases: 6. CDR1 is SGHVS and CDR2 is FQNEAQ in the germline V gene. The CDR3 is CASIVTGDGELFF. DNA of the CDR3: TGTGCCAGCATCGTAACAGGGGACGGGGAGCTGTTTTTT.

CDR3 in DNA: TGTGCCAGCAGTCTGTTATTTGGAGGTAATGAGCAGTTCTTC. Amino acid sequence: CASSLLFGGNEQFF. The gene calls are TRBV2 and TRBJ2-1; a weak D match, TRBD2 (5 bases). There are 14 residues in the CDR3. Germline assignment: CDR1 SNHLY and CDR2 FYNNEI. V lost 5 bases and J 7 bases, leaving 15 bases between the germline ends. Full variable domain (missing parts from reference TRBV2 and TRBJ2-1): EPEVTQTPSHQVTQMGQEVILRCVPISNHLYFYWYRQILGQKVEFLVSFYNNEISEKSEIFDDQFSVERPDGSNFTLKIRSTKLEDSAMYFCASSLLFGGNEQFFGPGTRLTVL.

The V gene is TRBV4-2, the J gene TRBJ2-6, with a tentative D call TRBD1 (6 bases). Trimming pared 7 bases from V and 0 bases from J, leaving 10 bases between. CDR1 and CDR2 from the germline V gene are LGHNA and YNFKEQ. The CDR3 is made up of 15 amino acids. This CDR3 is CASIGQTSGANVLTF. The CDR3 coding sequence is TGTGCCAGCATCGGACAGACCTCTGGGGCCAACGTCCTGACTTTC.

Only a few counts were recorded for this clone. J is TRBJ1-6 and V is TRBV9; 10 nucleotides agree with TRBD1. The germline V gene has CDR1 SGDLS and CDR2 YYNGEE. J lost 5 bases, V lost 9 bases, and 11 bases had no gene match. The CDR3 has 16 residues. The CDR3 here is CANTDRDRGDNSPLHF. CDR3 bases: TGTGCCAACACTGACCGGGACAGGGGTGATAATTCACCCCTCCACTTT.

The V gene is TRBV7-8, the J gene TRBJ1-2; D remains unclear. The germline gives CDR1 SGHVS, CDR2 FQNEAQ. This CDR3 contains 12 residues. V was clipped by 2 bases and J by 8 bases, with 9 bases between them. The CDR3 spells CASSLSGRGYTF. The CDR3 nucleotides are TGTGCCAGCAGCTTATCGGGTCGAGGCTACACCTTC. Drawing the rest from reference TRBV7-8 and TRBJ1-2, the complete variable domain is GAGVSQSPRYKVAKRGQDVALRCDPISGHVSLFWYQQALGQGPEFLTYFQNEAQLDKSGLPSDRFFAERPEGSVSTLKIQRTQQEDSAVYLCASSLSGRGYTFGSGTRLTVV.

The J gene is TRBJ2-1, the V gene TRBV30; D ambiguous. Germline CDR1 GTSNPN, CDR2 SVGIG (reference sequence). CDR3 length: 11 residues. V lost 2 bases to trimming and J lost 4 bases, with 3 bases between them. The CDR3 here is CAWSTYNEQFF. The DNA of the CDR3 is TGTGCCTGGAGTACATACAATGAGCAGTTCTTC.

This clone came up once. This chain joins TRBV7-8 and TRBJ1-2, with TRBD1 matching 9 bases. The CDR3 has 15 amino acids. The V segment lost 5 bases and the J segment 3 bases; nucleotides outside the gene matches: 7. Per the germline V gene, CDR1 is SGHVS and CDR2 is FQNEAQ. This CDR3 reads CASSPRTGVDYGYTF. The CDR3 DNA follows: TGTGCCAGCAGCCCGAGGACAGGGGTAGACTATGGCTACACCTTC. The full variable domain, its missing parts supplied by reference TRBV7-8 and TRBJ1-2, is GAGVSQSPRYKVAKRGQDVALRCDPISGHVSLFWYQQALGQGPEFLTYFQNEAQLDKSGLPSDRFFAERPEGSVSTLKIQRTQQEDSAVYLCASSPRTGVDYGYTFGSGTRLTVV.

The chain carries TRBV20-1 and TRBJ2-1; D call uncertain. CDR3 size: 10 residues. Trimming removed 7 bases from V and 9 bases from J, with 10 bases in between. The germline CDR1 and CDR2 sequences are DFQATT and SNEGSKA (reference sequence). The CDR3 DNA sequence: TGCAGTGGCAAACTTGGTGAGCAGTTCTTC. This sequence encodes CSGKLGEQFF.

This chain links TRBV6-5 with TRBJ1-6, with TRBD1 matching over 7 bases. Unmatched junction bases numbered 3, after V lost 5 bases and J lost 8 bases. Looked up from germline, CDR1 is MNHEY and CDR2 is SVGAGI. The CDR3 extends over 13 amino acids. CDR3 residues: CASSRGQDSPLHF. DNA of the CDR3: TGTGCCAGCAGTAGGGGGCAGGATTCACCCCTCCACTTT.

The chain carries TRBV4-2 and TRBJ2-3, with 10 bases identical to TRBD2. The length of the CDR3 is 18 residues. The germline V gene has CDR1 LGHNA and CDR2 YNFKEQ. The J segment lost 0 bases and the V segment lost 2 bases, leaving 8 bases of the junction unmatched. CDR3 DNA: TGTGCCAGCAGCCAACATAGCGGGGGGCTACCCAGCACAGATACGCAGTATTTT. Amino acid sequence: CASSQHSGGLPSTDTQYF.

V gene TRBV7-8 combines with J gene TRBJ1-6; tentative D call: TRBD1 (5 bases). Germline V lookup: CDR1 SGHVS, CDR2 FQNEAQ. This CDR3 contains 13 residues. The germline V and J ends were trimmed by 5 bases and 8 bases, with 10 bases remaining between them. CDR3 loop: CASSLGADSPLHF. Written as DNA, the CDR3 is TGTGCCAGCAGCCTCGGGGCCGATTCACCCCTCCACTTT.

The gene calls are TRBV30 and TRBJ1-3, with D tentatively TRBD1 (5 bases). The germline V gene encodes CDR1 GTSNPN and CDR2 SVGIG (reference sequence). V was cut by 1 base and J by 1 base, with 8 bases left in between. This CDR3 contains 14 residues. The CDR3: CAWSDGGSGNTIYF. The CDR3 DNA sequence: TGTGCCTGGAGTGACGGGGGATCTGGAAACACCATATATTTT.

This clone came up once. The chain carries TRBV29-1 and TRBJ2-5; no firm D call. The germline V gene encodes CDR1 SQVTM and CDR2 ANQGSEA. The CDR3 runs 12 residues. Between the trimmed V and J ends, which lost 4 bases and 1 base, there was a span of 7 bases. The CDR3 protein is CSVVRSQETQYF. DNA for the CDR3: TGCAGCGTTGTCCGGTCCCAAGAGACCCAGTACTTC.

The CDR3: CASSRQGGLYEQYF. CDR3 in DNA: TGTGCCAGTAGTAGGCAGGGGGGCCTCTACGAGCAGTACTTC. The chain is built from TRBV19 and TRBJ2-7; tentative D call: TRBD1 (7 bases). CDR3 length equals 14 residues. Germline V gene lookup returns CDR1 LNHDA and CDR2 SQIVND (reference sequence). V shed 4 bases and J shed 3 bases, with 13 bases lying between them.

This clone is a singleton in its sample. The gene calls are TRBV19 and TRBJ1-1; the D is unclear. The ends were cut back, 8 bases at V and 4 bases at J, with 17 bases in the middle. The CDR3 runs to 14 residues. Germline assignment: CDR1 LNHDA and CDR2 SQIVND (reference sequence). The CDR3 sequence: CASCLGPRPTEAFF. Here the CDR3 DNA reads TGTGCCAGTTGCTTAGGCCCTAGGCCCACTGAAGCTTTCTTT. Using reference TRBV19 and TRBJ1-1 for the parts outside the CDR3, the full variable domain is DGGITQSPKYLFRKEGQNVTLSCEQNLNHDAMYWYRQDPGQGLRLIYYSQIVNDFQKGDIAEGYSVSREKKESFPLTVTSAQKNPTAFYLCASCLGPRPTEAFFGQGTRLTVV.

The CDR3: CSVGDRGYYGYTF. DNA for the CDR3: TGCAGCGTTGGGGACAGGGGATACTATGGCTACACCTTC. The chain links TRBV29-1 to TRBJ1-2; 10 bases are a match to TRBD1. CDR1 is SQVTM, CDR2 ANQGSEA, per germline. Losses at the gene ends were 4 bases for V and 3 bases for J; bases not matched to a gene: 2. The CDR3 length is 13 residues.

The rearrangement joins TRBV6-5 to TRBJ2-4, with 7 bases identical to TRBD1. Looked up from germline, CDR1 is MNHEY and CDR2 is SVGAGI. The ends lost 4 bases at V and 2 bases at J; junction bases unmatched: 2. The CDR3 length is 14 residues. The CDR3: CASSSQGTKNIQYF. The CDR3 nucleotides read TGTGCCAGCAGTTCACAGGGGACCAAAAACATTCAGTACTTC.

V is TRBV10-3 and J is TRBJ1-1; the D is unclear. The CDR3 is 13 amino acids. Germline V CDR1 and CDR2: ENHRY, SYGVKD. Trimming left V 10 bases short and J 2 bases short, with 14 bases between. Here the CDR3 reads CASCVYPNTEAFF. The CDR3 DNA sequence: TGTGCCAGCTGTGTTTACCCAAACACTGAAGCTTTCTTT.

The rearrangement joins TRBV6-1 to TRBJ2-1, with 13 positions matching TRBD2. The CDR3 extends over 14 amino acids. V gave up 7 bases and J gave up 7 bases; unmatched junction bases: 4. Germline V gene lookup returns CDR1 MNHNS and CDR2 SASEGT. The CDR3 DNA follows: TGTGCCAGCAAGGGACTAGCGGGGCCAAATGAGCAGTTCTTC. Encoded protein: CASKGLAGPNEQFF.

V and J are TRBV29-1 and TRBJ1-6; D not certain. The V end was cut by 6 bases, the J end by 8 bases, with 11 bases between. The CDR3 sequence is 12 residues long. Germline V gene lookup returns CDR1 SQVTM and CDR2 ANQGSEA. CDR3 sequence reads: CSVQNGDSPLHF. As DNA, the CDR3 is TGCAGCGTGCAAAACGGGGATTCACCCCTCCACTTT.

The chain combines TRBV5-6 with TRBJ2-7, with TRBD1 matching over 10 bases. The CDR3 loop spans 13 amino acids. The ends lost 4 bases at V and 6 bases at J; junction bases unmatched: 4. Germline-derived CDR1 and CDR2 are SGHDT and YYEEEE. The CDR3 nucleotides read TGTGCCAGCAGCCCGACAGGGGGCGGCGAGCAGTACTTC. This translates into CASSPTGGGEQYF.

The chain employs TRBV19 and TRBJ1-2, with a possible D match to TRBD1 (5 bases). Trimming left V 3 bases short and J 1 base short, with 12 bases between. CDR3 length equals 15 residues. Germline V lookup: CDR1 LNHDA, CDR2 SQIVND (reference sequence). Written as DNA, the CDR3 is TGTGCCAGTAGTATCGGGCAGGGTGGTAACTATGGCTACACCTTC. Translated: CASSIGQGGNYGYTF.

This chain joins TRBV21-1 and TRBJ1-4. TRBV21-1 is a listed pseudogene. The CDR3 contains 16 residues. In nucleotides, the CDR3 is TGTGCCAGCAGCAAAGGGTCGACCCCTCAGAAGGAAAAACTGTTTTTT. Translated: CASSKGSTPQKEKLFF.

The gene calls are TRBV4-1 and TRBJ2-5, with TRBD2 identical over 13 bases. There are 17 residues in the CDR3. From germline, CDR1 is MGHRA and CDR2 YSYEKL. J gave up 2 bases and V 4 bases, and 7 bases lay outside the gene matches. CDR3: CASSLQPGLAGQETQYF. In DNA, the CDR3 is TGCGCCAGCAGCCTACAACCGGGACTAGCGGGACAAGAGACCCAGTACTTC.

The chain carries TRBV5-1 and TRBJ2-5; 9 bases match TRBD2. The V gene's germline CDR1 is SGHRS and CDR2 YFSETQ. The CDR3 runs to 15 residues. V dropped 3 bases and J dropped 4; count of bases not matched to a gene: 7. The CDR3 DNA sequence: TGCGCCAGCAGCTCCGGACTAGCGTTAGGAGAGACCCAGTACTTC. Its protein is CASSSGLALGETQYF.

The V gene is TRBV4-1, the J gene TRBJ1-2; unclear D gene. V lost 1 base, J lost 8 bases, and 8 bases lay in between. Germline V CDR1 and CDR2: MGHRA, YSYEKL. This CDR3 comprises 12 residues. CDR3 DNA sequence: TGCGCCAGCAGCCAAGCTGCGGAAGGCTACACCTTC. This translates into CASSQAAEGYTF.

This chain connects TRBV9 to TRBJ1-1; TRBD1 agrees at 8 bases. The CDR3 length is 15 residues. J lost 4 bases, V lost 0 bases, and 5 bases had no gene match. Germline-derived CDR1 and CDR2 are SGDLS and YYNGEE. The CDR3 sequence is CASSVVGTGGTEAFF. The CDR3 nucleotides read TGTGCCAGCAGCGTAGTGGGTACAGGGGGCACTGAAGCTTTCTTT.

This rearrangement joins TRBV6-5 to TRBJ1-6; D is perhaps TRBD1 (6 bases). V was cut by 2 bases and J by 10 bases, with 15 bases left in between. Per the germline V gene, CDR1 is MNHEY and CDR2 is SVGAGI. This CDR3 is 15 amino acids long. This CDR3 reads CASSYNQGFESPLHF. CDR3 nucleotides: TGTGCCAGCAGTTACAACCAGGGGTTTGAATCACCCCTCCACTTT.

The rearrangement links TRBV29-1 to TRBJ2-3; D may correspond to TRBD1 or TRBD2 (5 bases each). The CDR3 has 13 residues. Deletions cut 4 bases from V and 2 bases from J, with 10 bases between. Germline V CDR1 and CDR2: SQVTM, ANQGSEA. The CDR3 region is CSVGLGVTDTQYF. In DNA, the CDR3 is TGCAGCGTTGGTCTGGGGGTCACAGATACGCAGTATTTT.